These 20 T cell receptor beta chains were sequenced from one sample in a study of tumor-infiltrating lymphocytes in primary liver carcinoma. Co-extraction of both nucleic acids (RNA and DNA) used about 20-33 mg of unsorted bulk tissue. Researchers generated TCR beta cDNA from around 510 ng of total RNA, relying on a constant-region primer. Libraries of TCR beta came from three nested multiplex PCR rounds with slightly modified ARM-PCR. The first two PCR rounds, approximately 11 cycles each, used TRBV1-TRBV30 forward primers and a C-beta reverse primer. TCRdb reprocessed the multiplex PCR reads with MiXCR, giving one entry per CDR3 protein. The data show under 130,000 distinct CDR3 sequences, approximately 78% seen once. The sequencing sample was made of liver tumor tissue from sampling region 3. Subset given: tumor region T3, left-lateral pole. Source of these receptors: a man between 40 and 49 years old with primary liver carcinoma and hepatitis B virus infection.

For this clonotype: Sequence at one end of the junction differs from germline and may be a read error. The gene calls are TRBV11-2 and TRBJ2-3; TRBD1 or TRBD2 may be the D gene (5 bases each). Germline assignment: CDR1 SGHAT and CDR2 FQNNGV. CDR3 length: 16 amino acids. This chain's CDR3 is CASDPWTRGDTDTQYF. CDR3 DNA sequence: TGTGCCAGCGACCCGTGGACAAGGGGAGACACAGACACGCAGTATTTT.

Notes on this clonotype: Relative to the germline gene, one junction end is altered; a read error may explain this. The rearrangement links TRBV6-5 to TRBJ2-1; D is possibly TRBD2 (5 bases). Per the germline V gene, CDR1 is MNHEY and CDR2 is SVGAGI. The CDR3 spans 12 residues. In DNA form, the CDR3 reads TGTGCCAGTAGTAAAACTAGTTTTGAGCAGTCCTTC. Translation gives CASSKTSFEQSF.

The count of this clonotype is one. V gene TRBV6-5 combines with J gene TRBJ1-5, with TRBD1 matching over 8 bases. V lost 7 bases, J lost 7 bases, and 12 bases stayed unmatched. This CDR3 spans 15 amino acids. Per germline, CDR1 MNHEY and CDR2 SVGAGI. CDR3 loop: CASKSGQEGGQPQHF. CDR3 nucleotides: TGTGCCAGCAAATCGGGACAGGAAGGGGGACAGCCCCAGCATTTT.

Remarks on this clonotype: A junction boundary mismatches the germline segment, possibly from a read error. The chain joins TRBV29-1 to TRBJ2-2; 10 positions match TRBD2. The CDR3 length is 15 residues. Germline V lookup: CDR1 SQVTM, CDR2 ANQGSEA. The CDR3 region has the DNA TGCAGTGTTGGGACTAGCGCGGCGAACACCGCGGAGCTGTTATTT. This codes for CSVGTSAANTAELLF.

A single count supports this clonotype. Because the CDR3 is missing its conserved closing phenylalanine or tryptophan, this is likely a read error. The rearrangement joins TRBV12-3 or TRBV12-4 to TRBJ2-3, with D perhaps given as TRBD1 or TRBD2 (5 bases each). The CDR3 runs 14 residues. Trimming stripped 5 bases from V and 4 bases from J, with 13 bases between. DNA of the CDR3: TGTGCCAGCAGTCACGGGGCTAGGCCAGATACGCAGTATTTA. The encoded protein is CASSHGARPDTQYL.

This chain connects TRBV12-3 or TRBV12-4 to TRBJ2-2; D is possibly TRBD1 (5 bases). The CDR3 has 12 amino acids. The CDR3 is CVRAYASGELFF. In DNA form, the CDR3 reads TGTGTCAGGGCCTATGCAAGCGGGGAGCTGTTTTTT.

Of note for this clonotype: Compared with germline, one end of the junction differs, possibly owing to a read error. V usage is TRBV11-3 and J usage is TRBJ2-2; 9 nucleotides line up with TRBD1. Looked up from germline, CDR1 is SGHNT and CDR2 is YENEEA. The CDR3 is made up of 15 amino acids. CDR3 sequence (DNA): TGTGCCAGCAGCTTAGCAACAGGGGGCACCGGGGAGATGTTTTTT. Its translation: CASSLATGGTGEMFF.

Comment on this clonotype: At one end the junction does not follow the germline gene, possibly because of a read error. The rearrangement links TRBV5-4 to TRBJ2-3; D uncertain. This CDR3 spans 12 amino acids. The germline V gene encodes CDR1 SGHNT and CDR2 YYREEE (reference sequence). CDR3 nucleotides: TGTGCCAGCACCTTGAGCATAGATACGCAGTATTTT. As protein: CASTLSIDTQYF.

The gene calls are TRBV10-3 and TRBJ2-7; D might be TRBD1 or TRBD2, each matching 5 bases. The V gene's germline CDR1 is ENHRY and CDR2 SYGVKD. The CDR3 has 14 amino acids. V was cut by 10 bases and J by 4 bases, with 20 bases left in between. CDR3 sequence (DNA): TGTGCCACCGGGACCTCAGGAGGAGTGTACGAGCAGTACTTC. Amino acids: CATGTSGGVYEQYF.

As to this clonotype: In this CDR3 the conserved last residue, phenylalanine or tryptophan, is missing, so a read error is likely. The genes are TRBV6-5 and TRBJ2-6, with D uncertain. Trimming pared 6 bases from V and 0 bases from J, leaving 12 bases between. Germline CDR1 reads MNHEY; CDR2 reads SVGAGI. The CDR3 has 16 residues. The CDR3 DNA reads TGTGCCAGCAGGTTTTGGGGTAGCTCTGGGGCCAACGTCCTGACTCTC. It is translated as CASRFWGSSGANVLTL.

Note on this clonotype: Compared with germline, one end of the junction differs, possibly owing to a read error. The chain employs TRBV30 and TRBJ2-2; D is possibly TRBD1 or TRBD2 (5 bases each). The CDR3 totals 14 residues. The V gene's germline CDR1 is GTSNPN and CDR2 SVGIG (reference sequence). CDR3 region: CVWTPSMNTGELFF. The DNA for the CDR3 is TGTGTCTGGACACCTAGCATGAACACCGGGGAGCTGTTTTTT. Full variable domain (remainder filled in from reference TRBV30 and TRBJ2-2): SQTIHQWPATLVQPVGSPLSLECTVEGTSNPNLYWYRQAAGRGLQLLFYSVGIGQISSEVPQNLSASRPQDRQFILSSKKLLLSDSGFYLCVWTPSMNTGELFFGEGSRLTVL.

This clonotype occurred a few times. At one end, the junction sequence differs from germline, possibly due to a read error. This chain uses TRBV7-9 with TRBJ2-4; 7 nucleotides match TRBD2. This CDR3 comprises 17 residues. Germline V lookup: CDR1 SEHNR, CDR2 FQNEAQ (reference sequence). In DNA form, the CDR3 reads TGTGCCGGCAGCTTAGGGTTGGGGGGGACCGCCAAAAACATTCAGTACTTC. Translated, it gives CAGSLGLGGTAKNIQYF.

Turning to this clonotype: Mismatch with germline at one junction end may stem from a read error. The chain uses TRBV6-6 and TRBJ1-2, with 9 bases aligning to TRBD1. The germline V gene encodes CDR1 MNHNY and CDR2 SVGAGI (reference sequence). The CDR3 has 14 amino acids. CDR3 loop: CTSRPTGDREGYTF. CDR3 in DNA: TGTACCAGCCGACCTACGGGGGACAGGGAAGGCTACACCTTC.

This sequence joins TRBV11-2 and TRBJ2-3, with D perhaps TRBD2 (5 bases). This CDR3 contains 17 residues. Germline CDR1 SGHAT, CDR2 FQNNGV. Trimming shortened V by 10 bases and J by 0 bases, and 23 bases separated the two germline ends. The CDR3, as DNA: TGTGCCAACACCGTCCGGAGGCTAAAGGAGAGCACAGATACGCAGTATTTT. It translates to CANTVRRLKESTDTQYF.

In the case of this clonotype: A much larger clone sits a single nucleotide away, making a read error possible. This chain connects TRBV5-1 to TRBJ1-5; D is unclear. The CDR3 extends over 15 amino acids. In germline, CDR1 is SGHRS, CDR2 YFSETQ. The CDR3, as DNA: TGCGCCAGCAGCTTGGTTCCGGGCGGGAACCAGCCCCGGCATTTT. Residues: CASSLVPGGNQPRHF.

The chain uses TRBV29-1 and TRBJ2-7; TRBD1 or TRBD2 may be the D gene (7 bases each). CDR1 is SQVTM, CDR2 ANQGSEA, per germline. V was cut by 8 bases and J by 13 bases, with 24 bases left in between. This CDR3 spans 12 amino acids. The CDR3 spells CSPRGGTYEKYF. CDR3 DNA sequence: TGCAGCCCCAGGGGGGGGACCTACGAGAAATACTTC.

The V gene is TRBV11-1, the J gene TRBJ2-7; 7 positions match TRBD1. Per germline, CDR1 SGHAT and CDR2 FQDESV (reference sequence). The junction had 12 bases not matched to a gene; V was cut back by 6 bases and J by 1 base. The CDR3 has 16 residues. Written as DNA, the CDR3 is TGTGCCAGCAGATCTGGTCAGGGACAGTGTTCCTACGAGCAGTACTTC. This codes for CASRSGQGQCSYEQYF.

Only a few counts were recorded for this clonotype. The V gene is TRBV14, the J gene TRBJ2-3, with a weak D call TRBD1 (5 bases). This CDR3 is built from 13 residues. The germline CDR1 and CDR2 sequences are SGHDN and FVKESK. The V and J ends lost 7 bases and 8 bases respectively, with 16 bases between them. Here the CDR3 DNA reads TGTGCCAGCACTCCGACAGAACAGACTACGCAGTATTTT. Translating gives CASTPTEQTTQYF.

Turning to this clonotype: At one boundary the junction diverges from the germline segment, which might be a read error. The V and J genes are TRBV4-1 and TRBJ1-2, with D unclear. The CDR3 is made up of 16 amino acids. The germline CDR1 and CDR2 sequences are MGHRA and YSYEKL. DNA for the CDR3: TGCGCCGGCAGCCAAGTCTCGACGGCGAACCTCTATGACTACACCTTC. Protein product: CAGSQVSTANLYDYTF.

The rearrangement links TRBV5-1 to TRBJ2-1, with 7 bases aligning to TRBD1. This CDR3 has 15 residues. In germline, CDR1 is SGHRS, CDR2 YFSETQ. The V segment lost 8 bases and the J segment 3 bases; nucleotides outside the gene matches: 11. The CDR3 nucleotides are TGCGCCAGTAGCCAGTGGACAGGACACTACAATGAGCAGTTCTTC. It codes for CASSQWTGHYNEQFF.